One sample yielded the 25 T cell receptor beta chains listed below, sequenced in a study of blood T cell repertoires in COVID-19. The data were produced by immunoSEQ multiplex PCR, yet TCRdb's version contains in-frame clones alone and is incomplete. The sample lists some 160,000 clones, roughly nine tenths occurring once. Sequencing was performed on peripheral blood. The receptors originated from a woman aged 70-85 years with acute or convalescent COVID-19.

The genes are TRBV20-1 and TRBJ2-7; D may be TRBD2 (6 bases). Germline assignment: CDR1 DFQATT and CDR2 SNEGSKA (reference sequence). V was cut by 6 bases and J by 5 bases, with 20 bases left in between. The CDR3 totals 14 residues. The DNA of the CDR3 is TGCAGTGCAAGTACCGGGACTCCAAGCGACGAGCAGTACTTC. Translating gives CSASTGTPSDEQYF.

This chain uses TRBV7-9 with TRBJ2-1; TRBD1 agrees at 8 bases. V gave up 6 bases and J gave up 7 bases; unmatched junction bases: 8. CDR1 and CDR2 (germline): SEHNR, FQNEAQ (reference sequence). The CDR3 extends over 14 amino acids. CDR3 DNA sequence: TGTGCCAGCAGTGCCCAGGGGGCTGCGAATGAGCAGTTCTTC. Its translation: CASSAQGAANEQFF.

The sample holds one count of this clone. V gene TRBV24-1 combines with J gene TRBJ2-3, with D tentatively TRBD1 (7 bases). Deletions cut 6 bases from V and 1 base from J, with 16 bases between. Germline-derived CDR1 and CDR2 are KGHDR and SFDVKD. The CDR3 has 16 amino acids. This CDR3 is CATSRAGGPGTDTQYF. The CDR3, as DNA: TGTGCCACCAGTCGAGCAGGGGGGCCCGGCACAGATACGCAGTATTTT.

The V call is TRBV18, the J call TRBJ1-3; D ambiguous. The CDR3 is made up of 18 amino acids. The V gene's germline CDR1 is KGHSH and CDR2 LQKENI. V was pared by 4 bases and J by 4 bases, with 23 bases between. CDR3 in amino acids: CASSQNTFDTSAGNTIYF. In DNA, the CDR3 is TGTGCCAGCTCACAAAACACTTTTGACACCTCCGCGGGAAACACCATATATTTT.

V gene TRBV15 combines with J gene TRBJ1-6; 9 nucleotides agree with TRBD1. The junction had 10 bases not matched to a gene; V was cut back by 2 bases and J by 8 bases. This CDR3 comprises 17 residues. Germline-derived CDR1 and CDR2 are LNHNV and YYDKDF (reference sequence). The chain's CDR3 is CATSRQKETGGDSPLHF. The DNA of the CDR3 is TGTGCCACCAGCAGACAGAAGGAAACAGGGGGCGATTCACCCCTCCACTTT.

V gene TRBV6-5 combines with J gene TRBJ1-6; D call uncertain. Deletions cut 5 bases from V and 5 bases from J, with 10 bases between. Germline V gene sequence: CDR1 MNHEY, CDR2 SVGAGI. The CDR3 extends over 14 amino acids. CDR3 region: CASSNGMNNSPLHF. Here the CDR3 DNA reads TGTGCCAGCAGTAACGGGATGAATAATTCACCCCTCCACTTT.

This clone appeared a single time. The CDR3 sequence: CASSARGDSTDTQYF. The CDR3 DNA follows: TGTGCCAGCAGCGCTCGGGGGGATAGCACAGATACGCAGTATTTT. The chain is built from TRBV9 and TRBJ2-3; 7 nucleotides line up with TRBD2. Germline CDR1 and CDR2: SGDLS and YYNGEE. The ends lost 3 bases at V and 0 bases at J; junction bases unmatched: 4. The CDR3 has 15 amino acids.

V is TRBV6-5 and J is TRBJ2-3; TRBD2 is a possible D gene (5 bases). The germline gives CDR1 MNHEY, CDR2 SVGAGI. The CDR3 contains 14 residues. V was cut by 6 bases and J by 0 bases, with 10 bases left in between. The CDR3 DNA is TGTGCCAGCAGCGAGCGGTCTAGCACAGATACGCAGTATTTT. Translated, it gives CASSERSSTDTQYF.

The chain links TRBV30 to TRBJ1-2; 7 positions agree with TRBD1. Germline trimming cut 2 bases from V and 7 bases from J; bases unmatched to any gene: 7. Germline V gene lookup returns CDR1 GTSNPN and CDR2 SVGIG (reference sequence). This CDR3 has 13 amino acids. The DNA for the CDR3 is TGTGCCTGGAGTTTTCGTCAGGGGGGTGGCTACACCTTC. Its translation is CAWSFRQGGGYTF.

The chain employs TRBV7-9 and TRBJ2-5; D may be TRBD2 (6 bases). V lost 3 bases and J lost 2, with 10 bases in between. The CDR3 spans 14 residues. CDR1 is SEHNR, CDR2 FQNEAQ, per germline (reference sequence). The CDR3 DNA sequence: TGTGCCAGCAGCTTTAGCGGAGTTCAAGAGACCCAGTACTTC. Protein product: CASSFSGVQETQYF.

This clone was counted a few times. Other DNA sequences of this sample code for an identical CDR3. This chain connects TRBV30 to TRBJ2-2; 7 bases map to TRBD1. V shed 2 bases, J shed 3 bases, and the junction held 3 bases outside the gene matches. The CDR3 consists of 14 residues. Germline V CDR1 and CDR2: GTSNPN, SVGIG (reference sequence). In DNA form, the CDR3 reads TGTGCCTGGAGTAGACAGGGATACACCGGGGAGCTGTTTTTT. It encodes CAWSRQGYTGELFF.

This clone was seen more than once but under ten times. The chain combines TRBV2 with TRBJ1-6; D unresolved. CDR1 is SNHLY, CDR2 FYNNEI, per germline. Trimming cost V 4 bases and J 3 bases, with 4 bases left between them. CDR3 size: 13 residues. Here the CDR3 reads CASSVRYNSPLHF. The DNA of the CDR3 is TGTGCCAGCAGTGTCCGCTATAATTCACCCCTCCACTTT. Looking up the rest from reference TRBV2 and TRBJ1-6 gives the full variable domain: EPEVTQTPSHQVTQMGQEVILRCVPISNHLYFYWYRQILGQKVEFLVSFYNNEISEKSEIFDDQFSVERPDGSNFTLKIRSTKLEDSAMYFCASSVRYNSPLHFGNGTRLTVT.

V usage is TRBV10-2 and J usage is TRBJ2-3, with TRBD1 matching over 7 bases. Germline-derived CDR1 and CDR2 are WSHSY and SAAADI. V lost 0 bases and J lost 0; bases outside the gene matches: 18. The CDR3 loop spans 21 amino acids. The CDR3 region is CASSESNPSRSYRGSTDTQYF. As DNA, the CDR3 is TGCGCCAGCAGTGAGTCCAACCCTAGTCGGTCATACAGGGGTAGCACAGATACGCAGTATTTT.

V is TRBV7-2 and J is TRBJ2-1, with 9 nucleotides matching TRBD2. CDR1 and CDR2 (germline): SGHTA, FQGNSA. This CDR3 contains 14 residues. Trimming took 3 bases from V and 5 from J; bases not matched to a gene: 2. Here the CDR3 DNA reads TGTGCCAGCAGCTTTAGCGGGAGCCACAATGAGCAGTTCTTC. Translating it yields CASSFSGSHNEQFF.

The chain recombines TRBV18 with TRBJ1-4; unclear D gene. The CDR3 has 14 residues. Germline V CDR1 and CDR2: KGHSH, LQKENI. Trimming stripped 1 base from V and 8 bases from J, with 11 bases between. CDR3 sequence (DNA): TGTGCCAGCTCACCACAGACACTCGGAGAAAAACTGTTTTTT. Its translation is CASSPQTLGEKLFF.

V and J are TRBV5-1 and TRBJ1-3, with D possibly TRBD1 on 6 matching bases. Trimming stripped 0 bases from V and 1 base from J, with 23 bases between. CDR1 and CDR2 (germline): SGHRS, YFSETQ. This CDR3 region has 20 residues. The CDR3 is CASSLDRRGGPLPSGNTIYF. CDR3 DNA: TGCGCCAGCAGCTTGGACCGGAGGGGGGGGCCCCTACCTTCTGGAAACACCATATATTTT. The full variable domain, its missing parts supplied by reference TRBV5-1 and TRBJ1-3, is KAGVTQTPRYLIKTRGQQVTLSCSPISGHRSVSWYQQTPGQGLQFLFEYFSETQRNKGNFPGRFSGRQFSNSRSEMNVSTLELGDSALYLCASSLDRRGGPLPSGNTIYFGEGSWLTVV.

This clone was detected only a few times. The V call is TRBV5-1, the J call TRBJ1-1, with 7 nucleotides matching TRBD1. The CDR3 has 14 amino acids. The V segment lost 0 bases and the J segment 5 bases; nucleotides outside the gene matches: 4. Germline CDR1 is SGHRS and CDR2 is YFSETQ. The CDR3 DNA is TGCGCCAGCAGCTTGGGACAGGGAAGGACTGAAGCTTTCTTT. Translation gives CASSLGQGRTEAFF.

This sequence joins TRBV6-1 and TRBJ1-1; D perhaps matches TRBD1 (5 bases). Deletions cut 2 bases from V and 6 bases from J, with 16 bases between. CDR3 length: 15 amino acids. Germline CDR1 MNHNS, CDR2 SASEGT. CDR3 in amino acids: CASSEIGHPGPEAFF. CDR3 bases: TGTGCCAGCAGTGAAATAGGACACCCCGGGCCTGAAGCTTTCTTT.

This rearrangement joins TRBV5-4 to TRBJ2-4, with 12 bases lining up with TRBD2. From germline, CDR1 is SGHNT and CDR2 YYREEE (reference sequence). V lost 4 bases, J lost 0 bases, and 11 bases stayed unmatched. CDR3 length equals 19 residues. CDR3 sequence (DNA): TGTGCCAGCAGCACCCGACTAGCGGGAGTAGGAGGAGCCAAAAACATTCAGTACTTC. Translated: CASSTRLAGVGGAKNIQYF.

The rearrangement links TRBV2 to TRBJ2-3; 7 bases align to TRBD1. V lost 7 bases to trimming and J lost 1 base; unmatched junction nucleotides: 5. The CDR3 has 14 residues. Germline V gene sequence: CDR1 SNHLY, CDR2 FYNNEI. CDR3 bases: TGTGCCAGCATCCGAGACAGGGGCACAGATACGCAGTATTTT. It is translated as CASIRDRGTDTQYF.

On this clone: At one of its ends the junction is not consistent with the germline gene, which may arise from a read error. V usage is TRBV6-1 and J usage is TRBJ1-3; D is undetermined. The CDR3 has 14 amino acids. The germline gives CDR1 MNHNS, CDR2 SASEGT. The CDR3 sequence is CASSEVGYGDTIYF. CDR3 nucleotides: TGTGCCAGCAGTGAAGTCGGCTATGGAGACACCATATATTTT.

The V call is TRBV6-5, the J call TRBJ1-5; D unresolved. V was trimmed by 5 bases and J by 6 bases, leaving 11 bases between them. CDR3 length: 13 residues. Germline CDR1 is MNHEY and CDR2 is SVGAGI. This CDR3 reads CASSTDPGQPQHF. CDR3 sequence (DNA): TGTGCCAGCAGTACCGACCCAGGTCAGCCCCAGCATTTT.

This clone was seen once. The chain uses TRBV6-5 and TRBJ1-6; 9 positions match TRBD1. Germline CDR1 is MNHEY and CDR2 is SVGAGI. The CDR3 runs 15 residues. Trimming took 6 bases from V and 7 from J; bases not matched to a gene: 7. The CDR3 coding sequence is TGTGCCAGCAGGCCTCCGGGACAGGGAAATTCACCCCTCCACTTT. Translated: CASRPPGQGNSPLHF.

V and J are TRBV19 and TRBJ1-6; no clear D. CDR1 is LNHDA, CDR2 SQIVND, per germline (reference sequence). The ends were cut back, 3 bases at V and 0 bases at J, with 6 bases in the middle. The CDR3 sequence is 15 residues long. DNA for the CDR3: TGTGCCAGTAGTATTGCGAGCTCCTATAATTCACCCCTCCACTTT. This encodes CASSIASSYNSPLHF.

This chain uses TRBV5-4 with TRBJ2-5, with 12 nucleotides matching TRBD2. This CDR3 contains 15 residues. The germline V gene encodes CDR1 SGHNT and CDR2 YYREEE (reference sequence). V lost 5 bases and J lost 5; bases outside the gene matches: 7. The CDR3 region is CASSQASGRAETQYF. The CDR3 bases are TGTGCCAGCAGTCAAGCTAGCGGGAGGGCCGAGACCCAGTACTTC.